This record covers a single TCR beta chain. These data belong to a study of blood T cell repertoires in COVID-19. Study information: Whether acute or convalescent, the COVID-19 samples came from the United States, Italy and Spain.

Under the authors' procedure: Reference gene primer amplification gave estimated nucleated cell counts. Using immunoSEQ multiplex PCR, the repertoire was profiled, and TCRdb retains in-frame clones only, with some absent. V, J and clone size are taken as reported in that table, and D and trimming were inferred from the DNA itself. The sample holds some 300,000 clones, around 92% seen once. The CDR3 is 15 residues long. Trimming removed 2 bases at V and 0 bases at J, with 5 bases between. Per germline, CDR1 SGHAT and CDR2 FQNNGV. Patients of the Seattle cohort, enrolled during active infection, were followed longitudinally.

The sequence derives from a woman aged 25 to 39 with COVID-19, enrolled during active disease. Specimen: peripheral blood. V gene TRBV11-2 combines with J gene TRBJ2-6; the D is unclear. The DNA of the CDR3 is TGTGCCAGCAGCTTACTAGGCTCTGGGGCCAACGTCCTGACTTTC. Encoded protein: CASSLLGSGANVLTF. The full variable domain, in which reference TRBV11-2 and TRBJ2-6 provide the parts outside the CDR3, is EAGVAQSPRYKIIEKRQSVAFWCNPISGHATLYWYQQILGQGPKLLIQFQNNGVVDDSQLPKDRFSAERLKGVDSTLKIQPAKLEDSAVYLCASSLLGSGANVLTFGAGSRLTVL.